Detailed here is one T cell receptor (beta chain). Original analysis: The assay estimated nucleated cells by amplifying reference gene primers. Sequencing used immunoSEQ multiplex PCR; TCRdb keeps in-frame clones, though not all of them. D and trimming were read from the DNA, whereas the V and J calls and clone size are those reported in that table. The table lists more than 60,000 clones, about four fifths of them singletons. These data belong to a study of blood T cell repertoires in COVID-19. About the research overall: COVID-19 samples, acute and convalescent, were from the United States, Italy and Spain. T cells, B-cell-depleted T cells, or PBMCs provided the cDNA or gDNA that served as material.

Material for sequencing was peripheral blood. This clonotype was sampled from a man aged 55-75 years with acute or convalescent COVID-19.

CDR3 residues: CASSLRDRGYEQYF. In nucleotides, the CDR3 is TGTGCCAGCTCGCTCCGGGACAGGGGCTACGAGCAGTACTTC. The J gene is TRBJ2-7, the V gene TRBV18; 10 nucleotides match TRBD1. This CDR3 is 14 amino acids long. V lost 6 bases and J lost 3; bases outside the gene matches: 5. Germline CDR1 is KGHSH and CDR2 is LQKENI.